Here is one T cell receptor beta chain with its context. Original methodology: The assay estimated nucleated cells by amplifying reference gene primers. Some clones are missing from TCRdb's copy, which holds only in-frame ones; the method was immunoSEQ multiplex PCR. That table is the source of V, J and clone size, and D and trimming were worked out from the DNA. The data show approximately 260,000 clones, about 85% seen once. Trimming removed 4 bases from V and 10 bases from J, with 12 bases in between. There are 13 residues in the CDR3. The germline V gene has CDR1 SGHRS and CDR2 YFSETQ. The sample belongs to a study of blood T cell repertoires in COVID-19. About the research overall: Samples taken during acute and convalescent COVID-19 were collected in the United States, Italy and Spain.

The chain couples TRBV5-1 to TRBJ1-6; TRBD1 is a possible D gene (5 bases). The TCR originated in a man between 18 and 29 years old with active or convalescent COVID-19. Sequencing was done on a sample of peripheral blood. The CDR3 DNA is TGCGCCAGCAGCCATGACAGTGACTCACCCCTCCACTTT. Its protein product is CASSHDSDSPLHF.